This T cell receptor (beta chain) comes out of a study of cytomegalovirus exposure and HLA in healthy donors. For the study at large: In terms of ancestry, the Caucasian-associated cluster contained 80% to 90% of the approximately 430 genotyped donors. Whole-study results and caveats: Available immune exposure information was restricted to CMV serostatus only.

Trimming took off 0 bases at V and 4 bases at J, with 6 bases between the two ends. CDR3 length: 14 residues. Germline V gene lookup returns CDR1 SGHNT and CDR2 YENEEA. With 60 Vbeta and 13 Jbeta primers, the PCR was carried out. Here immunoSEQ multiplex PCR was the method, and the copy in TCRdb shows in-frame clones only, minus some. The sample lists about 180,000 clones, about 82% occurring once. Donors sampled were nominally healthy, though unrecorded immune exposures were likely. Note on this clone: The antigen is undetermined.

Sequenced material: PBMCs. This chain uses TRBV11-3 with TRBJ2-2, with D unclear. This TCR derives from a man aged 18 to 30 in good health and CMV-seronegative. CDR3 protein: CASSLESSTGELFF. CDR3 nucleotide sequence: TGTGCCAGCAGCTTAGAGTCTTCCACCGGGGAGCTGTTTTTT.